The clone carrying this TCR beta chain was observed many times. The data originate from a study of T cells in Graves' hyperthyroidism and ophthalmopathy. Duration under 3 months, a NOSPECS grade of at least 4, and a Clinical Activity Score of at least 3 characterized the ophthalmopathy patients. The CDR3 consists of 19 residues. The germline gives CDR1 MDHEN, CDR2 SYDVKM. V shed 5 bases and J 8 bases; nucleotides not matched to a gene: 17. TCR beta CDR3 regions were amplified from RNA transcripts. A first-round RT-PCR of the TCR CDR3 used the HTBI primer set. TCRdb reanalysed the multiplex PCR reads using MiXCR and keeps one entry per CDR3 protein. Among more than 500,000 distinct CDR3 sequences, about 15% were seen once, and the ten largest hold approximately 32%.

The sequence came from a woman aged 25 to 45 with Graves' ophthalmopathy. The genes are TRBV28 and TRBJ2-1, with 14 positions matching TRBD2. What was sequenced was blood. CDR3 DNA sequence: TGTGCCAGCAGTCCCCTAGGCGGGGGACTAGCGGGAGTTAGGCATGAGCAGTTCTTC. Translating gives CASSPLGGGLAGVRHEQFF.